The TCR beta chain under discussion was sequenced for a study of blood T cells in healthy people across ages. The length of the CDR3 is 13 residues. Germline V gene sequence: CDR1 SGHDT, CDR2 YYEEEE. Trimming stripped 0 bases from V and 10 bases from J, with 13 bases between. Study-wide results and caveats: It was not known whether donors were CMV positive (a possible confounder of expanded clonotype changes).

A second PCR, run for roughly 7 to 12 cycles, used a sample-barcoded 5' primer plus a J-beta primer mix. Individual samples furnished no less than 3 million CDR3-containing paired-end reads apiece. MiXCR, run by TCRdb on the 5' RACE reads, gives a single entry per CDR3 protein. The table includes approximately 2,000,000 distinct CDR3 sequences, 35% to 50% detected once. A word on this clonotype: Its antigen is unidentified.

V usage is TRBV5-6 and J usage is TRBJ2-5; D remains unclear. The sequencing sample was made of blood. This sequence was found in a human donor in good health. The CDR3 DNA reads as TGTGCCAGCAGCTTGGCCGTTAGAATGGACCAGTACTTC. As protein: CASSLAVRMDQYF.